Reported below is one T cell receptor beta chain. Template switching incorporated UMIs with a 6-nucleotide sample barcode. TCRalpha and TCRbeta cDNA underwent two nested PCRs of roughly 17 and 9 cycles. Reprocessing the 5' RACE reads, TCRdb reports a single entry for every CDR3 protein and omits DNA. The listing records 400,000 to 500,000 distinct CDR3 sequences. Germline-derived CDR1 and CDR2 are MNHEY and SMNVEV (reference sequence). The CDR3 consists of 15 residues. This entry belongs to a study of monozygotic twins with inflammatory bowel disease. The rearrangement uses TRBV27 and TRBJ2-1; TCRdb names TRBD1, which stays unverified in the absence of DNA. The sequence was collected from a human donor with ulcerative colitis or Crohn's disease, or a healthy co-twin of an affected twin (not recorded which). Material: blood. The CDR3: CASSSRDPHYNEQFF.